The clone carrying this TCR beta chain was picked up many times. Its antigen is not known. MiXCR, applied by TCRdb to the 5' RACE reads, yields one record per CDR3 protein. In the table there are about 270,000 distinct CDR3 sequences, under 20% of which are singletons. These data originate in a study of T-cell memory formation after mild COVID-19. Findings and caveats of the study: Contracting clones localized mainly to CM and EM when CD4+ and mainly to EMRA when CD8+. The authors did not confirm SARS-CoV-2 specificity of second-wave clones peaking day 37. Cross-reactive memory seemingly joined, as some responding clones were found in pre-infection memory. While clones contracting from day 15 to 85 were balanced between CD4 and CD8, later expanders leaned CD4+.

V gave up 3 bases and J gave up 0 bases, with 9 bases separating them. This CDR3 is built from 16 residues. Germline V gene sequence: CDR1 SGHAT, CDR2 FQNNGV. The chain links TRBV11-2 to TRBJ1-6; D gene uncertain. The TCR was taken from a man aged 18-30 years who had mild COVID-19 (a few samples of this study predate the infection). Cell type and time point are not known. The sample taken for sequencing was PBMCs or a T cell subset sorted from them (not recorded which). The CDR3 sequence is CASSFGPSSYNSPLHF. CDR3 bases: TGTGCCAGCAGCTTCGGGCCGAGCTCCTATAATTCACCCCTCCACTTT.